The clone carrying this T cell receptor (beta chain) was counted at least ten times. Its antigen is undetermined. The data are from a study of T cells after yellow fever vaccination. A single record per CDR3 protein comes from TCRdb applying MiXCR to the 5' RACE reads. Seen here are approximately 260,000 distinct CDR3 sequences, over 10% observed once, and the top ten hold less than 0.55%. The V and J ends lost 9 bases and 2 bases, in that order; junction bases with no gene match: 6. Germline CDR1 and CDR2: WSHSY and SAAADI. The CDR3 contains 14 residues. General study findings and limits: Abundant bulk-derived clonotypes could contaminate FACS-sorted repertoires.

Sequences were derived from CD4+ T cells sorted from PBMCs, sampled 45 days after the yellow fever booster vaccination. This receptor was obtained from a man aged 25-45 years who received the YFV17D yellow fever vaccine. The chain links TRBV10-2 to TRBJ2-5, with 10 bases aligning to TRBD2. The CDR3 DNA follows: TGCGCCAGTTCCATGACTAGCGGGCAAGAGACCCAGTACTTC. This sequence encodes CASSMTSGQETQYF.